A selection of T cell receptor beta chains follows, all from one sample in a study of blood T cell repertoires in COVID-19. The data were produced by immunoSEQ multiplex PCR, yet TCRdb's version contains in-frame clones alone and is incomplete. The sample holds tens of thousands of clones; approximately 78% are singletons and the top ten take less than 15%. The sequencing input was peripheral blood. The receptor set was obtained from a human donor with acute or convalescent COVID-19. The donor label of this sample is uncertain. CDR3s include the opening cysteine and the closing phenylalanine or tryptophan. D genes are given only for firm matches. Size tells how often a clone was seen (once, few, many) or the class of an expanded clone, and some rows leave it out.

>TRBD1|TRBV19|.|TRBJ1-3
CASSINIGTGISGVGNTIYF
TGTGCCAGTAGTATAAATATCGGGACAGGCATTAGCGGAGTTGGAAACACCATATATTTT
>TRBD1|TRBV19|.|TRBJ1-5
CASSAYGQAYQPQHF
TGTGCCAGTAGTGCATACGGACAGGCGTATCAGCCCCAGCATTTT
>TRBD1|TRBV28|.|TRBJ2-6
CASSLGTGQFSGANVLTF
TGTGCCAGCAGTTTAGGGACAGGTCAATTCTCTGGGGCCAACGTCCTGACTTTC
>TRBD1|TRBV11-3|.|TRBJ2-5
CASSFPRQGLPETQYF
TGTGCCAGCAGCTTTCCTCGACAGGGCCTCCCGGAGACCCAGTACTTC
>TRBD1|TRBV19|once|TRBJ1-5
CASSSPGQGAWDNQPQHF
TGTGCCAGTAGTAGTCCGGGACAGGGGGCCTGGGACAATCAGCCCCAGCATTTT
>.|TRBV12-5|few|TRBJ2-1
CASPRGSNREPNEQFF
TGTGCTAGCCCCAGGGGATCGAACAGGGAGCCGAATGAGCAGTTCTTC
>TRBD1|TRBV5-6|.|TRBJ1-4
CASSLSNRGQGEKLFF
TGTGCCAGCAGCCTATCAAACAGGGGGCAGGGTGAAAAACTGTTTTTT
>.|TRBV4-1|.|TRBJ2-2
CASSQPRTNANTGELFF
TGCGCCAGCAGCCAGCCCAGGACTAATGCGAACACCGGGGAGCTGTTTTTT
>.|TRBV2|.|TRBJ2-1
CASMRGYNEQFF
TGTGCCAGCATGCGGGGCTACAATGAGCAGTTCTTC
>TRBD1|TRBV28|.|TRBJ2-5
CASRFQGAGETQYF
TGTGCCAGCAGATTCCAGGGGGCGGGAGAGACCCAGTACTTC
>TRBD1|TRBV28|.|TRBJ1-4
CASSPRTGGEEKLFF
TGTGCCAGCAGTCCCCGGACAGGGGGAGAAGAAAAACTGTTTTTT
>TRBD1|TRBV7-3|.|TRBJ1-1
CASSPGQGYTEAFF
TGTGCCAGCAGTCCTGGACAGGGGTACACTGAAGCTTTCTTT
>TRBD2|TRBV9|.|TRBJ2-3
CASSVPSGSNTQYF
TGTGCCAGCAGCGTCCCTAGCGGGAGCAATACGCAGTATTTT
>TRBD2|TRBV12-5|.|TRBJ2-6
CASGFSGFSSGANVLTF
TGTGCTAGTGGTTTTAGCGGGTTCAGCTCTGGGGCCAACGTCCTGACTTTC
>.|TRBV7-2|.|TRBJ2-1
CASGGAARYNEQFF
TGTGCCAGCGGGGGGGCGGCCCGATACAATGAGCAGTTCTTC
>.|TRBV5-1|.|TRBJ2-7
CASSSTRDSYEQYF
TGCGCCAGCAGCTCGACCCGGGATTCCTACGAGCAGTACTTC
>TRBD2|TRBV4-3|.|TRBJ2-6
CASSQDDIAGTGANVLTF
TGCGCCAGCAGCCAAGATGACATAGCGGGAACTGGGGCCAACGTCCTGACTTTC
>TRBD2|TRBV27|.|TRBJ2-7
CASSTRTSGRAIVYEQYF
TGTGCCAGCAGTACCCGGACTAGCGGGAGGGCCATCGTCTACGAGCAGTACTTC
>.|TRBV7-2|.|TRBJ2-1
CASSLTRGGRVNEQFF
TGTGCCAGCAGCTTAACCCGAGGGGGGAGGGTAAATGAGCAGTTCTTC
>TRBD1|TRBV11-2|.|TRBJ1-3
CASSPRQGRNTIYF
TGTGCCAGCAGCCCGCGACAGGGAAGAAACACCATATATTTT
>TRBD1|TRBV5-4|.|TRBJ2-7
CASSGPGQGYEQYF
TGTGCCAGCAGCGGACCGGGACAGGGGTACGAGCAGTACTTC
>.|TRBV5-1|.|TRBJ2-7
CASGLETWYEQYF
TGCGCCAGCGGCTTGGAAACTTGGTACGAGCAGTACTTC
>.|TRBV2|.|TRBJ1-3
CASSRLTGLSGNTIYF
TGTGCCAGCAGCCGACTTACAGGGCTCTCTGGAAACACCATATATTTT
>TRBD1|TRBV6-5|.|TRBJ2-7
CASSYVGQGHDEQYF
TGTGCCAGCAGTTACGTCGGACAGGGACATGACGAGCAGTACTTC
>.|TRBV27|.|TRBJ2-1
CASSLIENSEQFF
TGTGCCAGCAGTTTAATAGAAAACAGTGAGCAGTTCTTC
>.|TRBV28|.|TRBJ2-7
CASSLEGDMSYEQYF
TGTGCCAGCAGTTTAGAAGGGGACATGTCCTACGAGCAGTACTTC
>TRBD1|TRBV7-9|few|TRBJ1-1
CASSTQGGSAEAFF
TGTGCCAGCAGCACACAGGGGGGGAGCGCTGAAGCTTTCTTT
>TRBD1|TRBV28|.|TRBJ1-6
CASSFSDRVLISSYNSPLHF
TGTGCCAGCAGTTTCTCGGACAGGGTTTTGATCAGCTCCTATAATTCACCCCTCCACTTT
>TRBD1|TRBV29-1|once|TRBJ2-3
CSVGQGADTQYF
TGCAGCGTGGGACAGGGGGCAGATACGCAGTATTTT
>TRBD1|TRBV18|.|TRBJ1-5
CASSPGTVNQPQHF
TGTGCCAGCTCACCCGGGACAGTGAATCAGCCCCAGCATTTT
>.|TRBV30|.|TRBJ2-1
CAWSVGTGALGFF
.
>.|TRBV30|.|TRBJ2-7
CAWSQWEAVYEQYF
TGTGCCTGGAGTCAGTGGGAAGCGGTCTACGAGCAGTACTTC
>TRBD2|TRBV7-2|.|TRBJ2-1
CASSYASPGLAGNNEQFF
TGTGCCAGCAGCTACGCGTCACCGGGACTAGCGGGAAATAATGAGCAGTTCTTC
>.|TRBV15|.|TRBJ1-1
CATSGALGGEAFF
TGTGCCACCAGCGGGGCCCTAGGCGGTGAAGCTTTCTTT
>TRBD2|TRBV30|once|TRBJ2-6
CASTGGAGANVLTF
TGTGCCTCCACGGGAGGGGCTGGGGCCAACGTCCTGACTTTC
>TRBD2|TRBV30|.|TRBJ2-7
CAWSLGLAGVYEQYF
TGTGCCTGGAGTTTGGGACTAGCGGGCGTCTACGAGCAGTACTTC
>TRBD1|TRBV10-2|.|TRBJ1-4
CASSESGTGGKLFF
TGCGCCAGCAGTGAGTCGGGGACAGGGGGAAAACTGTTTTTT